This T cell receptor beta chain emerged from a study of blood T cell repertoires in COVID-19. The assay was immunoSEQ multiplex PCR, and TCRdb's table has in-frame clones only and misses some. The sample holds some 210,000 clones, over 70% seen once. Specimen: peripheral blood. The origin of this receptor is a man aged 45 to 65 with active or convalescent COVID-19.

CDR3 residues: CASSALAQSGNEQFF. The CDR3 bases are TGTGCCAGCAGTGCCTTAGCACAGTCGGGGAATGAGCAGTTCTTC. V usage is TRBV2 and J usage is TRBJ2-1, with D tentatively TRBD2 (5 bases). The CDR3 consists of 15 residues. V was shortened by 4 bases and J by 7 bases, with 17 bases between the two germline ends. Germline values: CDR1 SNHLY, CDR2 FYNNEI.